These 31 T cell receptor beta chains originate from one sample sequenced in a study of cytomegalovirus exposure and HLA in healthy donors. Use of 60 Vbeta and 13 Jbeta primers characterized the PCR. Profiled with immunoSEQ multiplex PCR; TCRdb holds only in-frame clones, not every one. The data show about 43,000 clones, with 70% to 85% seen just once and 1.4% held by the top ten. The sample consisted of PBMCs. The receptors originated from a man aged 30 to 45 in good health and CMV-seronegative.

This clone was seen more than once but under ten times. The rearrangement joins TRBV7-9 to TRBJ2-3, with D perhaps TRBD1 (5 bases). The CDR3 is 13 residues long. Germline V lookup: CDR1 SEHNR, CDR2 FQNEAQ (reference sequence). Trimming took off 1 base at V and 4 bases at J, with 6 bases between the two ends. CDR3: CASSLGTPDTQYF. DNA of the CDR3: TGTGCCAGCAGCTTAGGGACACCAGATACGCAGTATTTT. Full variable domain (rest looked up from reference TRBV7-9 and TRBJ2-3): DTGVSQNPRHKITKRGQNVTFRCDPISEHNRLYWYRQTLGQGPEFLTYFQNEAQLEKSRLLSDRFSAERPKGSFSTLEIQRTEQGDSAMYLCASSLGTPDTQYFGPGTRLTVL.

This rearrangement joins TRBV7-9 to TRBJ2-7; D might be TRBD1 (5 bases). Per germline, CDR1 SEHNR and CDR2 FQNEAQ (reference sequence). The CDR3 loop spans 13 amino acids. Trimming cost V 5 bases and J 5 bases, with 13 bases left between them. The CDR3 DNA reads TGTGCCAGCAGCGTTACACAGGCAGACGAGCAGTACTTC. It yields the protein CASSVTQADEQYF.

This clone came up a few times. The gene calls are TRBV10-2 and TRBJ2-3; D may be TRBD1 (8 bases). CDR1 and CDR2 (germline): WSHSY, SAAADI. This CDR3 is 15 amino acids long. Trimming took 6 bases from V and 4 from J, leaving 17 bases between them. DNA for the CDR3: TGCGCCAGCAGACCAGGGGGCGGGAGCGCAGATACGCAGTATTTT. Protein product: CASRPGGGSADTQYF.

A note on this clone: The same CDR3 can be traced to other DNA sequences in this sample. The chain carries TRBV30 and TRBJ1-2; D call uncertain. V dropped 2 bases and J dropped 7 bases, with 8 bases sitting between them. Per the germline V gene, CDR1 is GTSNPN and CDR2 is SVGIG (reference sequence). This CDR3 region has 11 residues. DNA of the CDR3: TGTGCCTGGAGTTGGGAGGGTGGCTACACCTTC. As protein: CAWSWEGGYTF. The whole variable domain, remainder taken from reference TRBV30 and TRBJ1-2, is SQTIHQWPATLVQPVGSPLSLECTVEGTSNPNLYWYRQAAGRGLQLLFYSVGIGQISSEVPQNLSASRPQDRQFILSSKKLLLSDSGFYLCAWSWEGGYTFGSGTRLTVV.

The rearrangement links TRBV28 to TRBJ1-1; 10 bases fit TRBD1. This CDR3 is built from 15 residues. CDR1 is MDHEN and CDR2 is SYDVKM in the germline V gene. V trimming: 8 bases; J trimming: 2 bases; junction bases outside the gene matches: 8. The CDR3 bases are TGTGCCAGCGACCCGACAGGGGGCCGTAACACTGAAGCTTTCTTT. It codes for CASDPTGGRNTEAFF. The full variable domain, rest sourced from reference TRBV28 and TRBJ1-1, is DVKVTQSSRYLVKRTGEKVFLECVQDMDHENMFWYRQDPGLGLRLIYFSYDVKMKEKGDIPEGYSVSREKKERFSLILESASTNQTSMYLCASDPTGGRNTEAFFGQGTRLTVV.

This chain connects TRBV9 to TRBJ2-7; TRBD2 agrees at 11 bases. Germline-derived CDR1 and CDR2 are SGDLS and YYNGEE. The trim removed 0 bases at V and 1 base at J, leaving 0 bases unmatched. The CDR3 has 15 amino acids. The CDR3 loop reads CASSVASGRSYEQYF. Written as DNA, the CDR3 is TGTGCCAGCAGCGTAGCTAGCGGGAGGTCCTACGAGCAGTACTTC.

This clone has more than one count but fewer than ten. This chain uses TRBV19 with TRBJ2-7; TRBD1 agrees at 11 bases. There are 14 residues in the CDR3. The trim removed 5 bases at V and 3 bases at J, leaving 3 bases unmatched. Per the germline V gene, CDR1 is LNHDA and CDR2 is SQIVND (reference sequence). The CDR3, as DNA: TGTGCCAGTAGTCCCGGGACAGGGGGCTACGAGCAGTACTTC. It encodes CASSPGTGGYEQYF.

CDR3 sequence reads: CASSSRDRANYGYTF. The CDR3 region has the DNA TGCGCCAGCAGCTCCCGGGACAGGGCTAACTATGGCTACACCTTC. The rearrangement uses TRBV5-1 and TRBJ1-2; 9 positions agree with TRBD1. Per germline, CDR1 SGHRS and CDR2 YFSETQ. Trimming removed 3 bases from V and 0 bases from J; junction bases left unmatched: 3. CDR3 length: 15 residues.

J is TRBJ2-5 and V is TRBV20-1; D gene ambiguous. Judging by the DNA end, TRBJ2-7 fits better; the J call may be wrong. The CDR3 runs to 10 residues. CDR1 is DFQATT and CDR2 is SNEGSKA in the germline V gene (reference sequence). As DNA, the CDR3 is TGCTCGGCGGCCGACTACGAGCAGTACTTC. Translating it yields CSAADYEQYF.

The chain carries TRBV5-1 and TRBJ1-5, with 7 positions matching TRBD1. The V gene end was trimmed by 0 bases and the J gene end by 5 bases; junction bases not matched to a gene: 5. Germline V CDR1 and CDR2: SGHRS, YFSETQ. This CDR3 contains 15 residues. This chain's CDR3 is CASSLAGTADQPQHF. The CDR3 region has the DNA TGCGCCAGCAGCTTGGCCGGGACAGCGGATCAGCCCCAGCATTTT.

In regard to this clone: This specimen includes other DNA sequences encoding the same CDR3. The chain carries TRBV6-4 and TRBJ2-3; 10 bases fit TRBD2. The CDR3 is 16 amino acids. With 3 bases clipped from V and 1 base from J, the junction kept 4 bases outside the gene matches. Germline loops: CDR1 MRHNA, CDR2 SNTAGT. CDR3 coding DNA: TGTGCCAGCAGTGAAGCGGGGACTAGCGGCACAGATACGCAGTATTTT. This codes for CASSEAGTSGTDTQYF.

The DNA for the CDR3 is TGTGCCAGCAGCTCGAACGTACTAGCGGTGAACACCGGGGAGCTGTTTTTT. Translated, it gives CASSSNVLAVNTGELFF. The rearrangement uses TRBV7-9 and TRBJ2-2; 8 positions agree with TRBD2. V shed 4 bases, J shed 1 base, and the junction held 8 bases outside the gene matches. The germline CDR1 and CDR2 sequences are SEHNR and FQNEAQ (reference sequence). CDR3 size: 17 residues.

CDR3 sequence reads: CASSMTEAAYGYTF. Written as DNA, the CDR3 is TGTGCCAGTAGTATGACCGAGGCTGCCTATGGCTACACCTTC. The chain uses TRBV19 and TRBJ1-2; D unresolved. CDR1 LNHDA and CDR2 SQIVND come from the germline V gene (reference sequence). This CDR3 has 14 amino acids. The V and J ends lost 3 bases and 4 bases respectively, with 12 bases between them.

This clone occurred once. This chain links TRBV28 with TRBJ2-1; TRBD2 might be the D (5 bases). This CDR3 has 15 amino acids. V was trimmed by 4 bases and J by 3 bases, leaving 13 bases between them. Germline CDR1 and CDR2: MDHEN and SYDVKM. The CDR3 spells CASSWGVAVYNEQFF. Written as DNA, the CDR3 is TGTGCCAGCAGTTGGGGAGTAGCCGTCTACAATGAGCAGTTCTTC.

The chain is built from TRBV11-2 and TRBJ1-2; D ambiguous. Trimming took 5 bases from V and 4 from J, leaving 17 bases between them. This CDR3 comprises 15 residues. Germline values: CDR1 SGHAT, CDR2 FQNNGV. DNA of the CDR3: TGTGCCAGCAGCCAAGCGGGATCAAGAATCTATGGCTACACCTTC. It yields the protein CASSQAGSRIYGYTF.

The chain links TRBV23-1 to TRBJ2-5; 10 positions agree with TRBD2. TRBV23-1 is classed as an ORF, of uncertain function. CDR3 length: 15 residues. The junction had 3 bases not matched to a gene; V was cut back by 4 bases and J by 1 base. The CDR3 spells CASSPRTSGQETQYF. The CDR3 DNA reads as TGCGCCAGCAGTCCACGGACTAGCGGCCAAGAGACCCAGTACTTC.

This clone was seen only a few times. The V gene is TRBV14, the J gene TRBJ2-7; D unclear. Trimming pared 4 bases from V and 2 bases from J, leaving 18 bases between. The CDR3 length is 16 residues. Germline assignment: CDR1 SGHDN and CDR2 FVKESK. CDR3 residues: CASSPIWPGGPYEQYF. CDR3 coding DNA: TGTGCCAGCAGCCCTATTTGGCCGGGTGGTCCCTACGAGCAGTACTTC.

The rearrangement joins TRBV10-1 to TRBJ2-1; possibly TRBD1 for D (5 bases). Germline values: CDR1 WNHNN, CDR2 SYGVQD (reference sequence). The CDR3 has 14 amino acids. V dropped 6 bases and J dropped 2 bases, with 11 bases sitting between them. CDR3 region: CASSETDPYNEQFF. The CDR3 bases are TGCGCCAGCAGCGAGACAGACCCCTACAATGAGCAGTTCTTC.

This clone was detected only a few times. The chain uses TRBV4-2 and TRBJ1-1; the D is unclear. The CDR3 sequence is 12 residues long. Trimming removed 1 base from V and 7 bases from J, with 7 bases in between. Germline V gives CDR1 LGHNA, CDR2 YNFKEQ. CDR3 DNA sequence: TGTGCCAGCAGCCAAGCCTATGATGAAGCTTTCTTT. As protein: CASSQAYDEAFF.

The J gene is TRBJ1-2, the V gene TRBV5-6; TRBD1 matches 7 bases. Germline lookup yields CDR1 SGHDT and CDR2 YYEEEE. V lost 6 bases and J lost 6; bases outside the gene matches: 11. CDR3 length: 14 amino acids. In DNA, the CDR3 is TGTGCCAGCACTTCACTGGGACAGCTCAATGGCTACACCTTC. Translation: CASTSLGQLNGYTF.

This clone has a handful of counts. The J gene is TRBJ1-4, the V gene TRBV6-6; the D is unclear. Trimming took off 0 bases at V and 12 bases at J, with 17 bases between the two ends. The CDR3 is made up of 15 amino acids. Germline V gene lookup returns CDR1 MNHNY and CDR2 SVGAGI (reference sequence). The CDR3 reads CASSYSGEIGFELFF. CDR3 bases: TGTGCCAGCAGTTACTCCGGGGAAATAGGGTTTGAACTGTTTTTT.

The rearrangement links TRBV27 to TRBJ2-7; possible D gene TRBD1, 6 bases. Germline V CDR1 and CDR2: MNHEY, SMNVEV (reference sequence). V lost 5 bases and J lost 2, with 16 bases in between. The CDR3 has 15 residues. CDR3 DNA sequence: TGTGCCAGCAGTGTTGACAGGAGGTTCGCCTACGAGCAGTACTTC. Translation: CASSVDRRFAYEQYF.

This clone was seen a few times. The CDR3 sequence is CASSQGLADGELFF. The CDR3 nucleotides are TGCGCCAGCAGCCAAGGGCTAGCCGACGGGGAGCTGTTTTTT. The rearrangement uses TRBV4-3 and TRBJ2-2, with D maybe TRBD2 (5 bases). Trimming removed 1 base from V and 7 bases from J, with 10 bases in between. The V gene's germline CDR1 is LGHNA and CDR2 YSLEER. The CDR3 totals 14 residues.

This clone came up once. The rearrangement uses TRBV13 and TRBJ1-1, with 9 bases fitting TRBD1. This CDR3 is 15 amino acids long. J gave up 4 bases and V 3 bases, and 6 bases lay outside the gene matches. Germline loops: CDR1 PRHDT, CDR2 FYEKMQ (reference sequence). In DNA form, the CDR3 reads TGTGCCAGCAGCTTGGGACAGGGTAAGGGCACTGAAGCTTTCTTT. Its translation: CASSLGQGKGTEAFF.

This clone appeared once. The V gene is TRBV5-1, the J gene TRBJ2-1, with 7 bases identical to TRBD1. Germline CDR1 and CDR2: SGHRS and YFSETQ. The V segment lost 4 bases and the J segment 3 bases; nucleotides outside the gene matches: 16. The CDR3 runs 18 residues. The CDR3: CASSVSTPGTAIYNEQFF. Written as DNA, the CDR3 is TGCGCCAGCAGCGTATCTACCCCCGGGACAGCTATCTACAATGAGCAGTTCTTC.

In the case of this clone: The germline gene is not matched at one end of the junction; a read error may be the cause. Other DNA sequences in this specimen translate into the identical CDR3. The chain has TRBV14 and TRBJ2-3, with a weak D call TRBD1 (5 bases). CDR3 length equals 20 residues. The germline CDR1 and CDR2 sequences are SGHDN and FVKESK. This CDR3 reads CASSQDEQGRLGGRTDTQYF. The CDR3 DNA reads TGCGCCAGCAGCCAAGATGAGCAGGGCAGGTTGGGTGGCCGCACAGATACGCAGTATTTT.

For the CDR3, the DNA is TGTGCCAGCAGTCCCACCTCCAGGGTGTCGCTGGAGACCCAGTACTTC. It specifies CASSPTSRVSLETQYF. The J gene is TRBJ2-5, the V gene TRBV27, with a tentative D call TRBD1 (5 bases). Looked up from germline, CDR1 is MNHEY and CDR2 is SMNVEV (reference sequence). The length of the CDR3 is 16 residues. Between the trimmed V and J ends, which lost 5 bases and 5 bases, there was a span of 21 bases.

This clone was seen at least ten times. V and J are TRBV5-1 and TRBJ1-2; the D gene is possibly TRBD1 (6 bases). The germline V gene encodes CDR1 SGHRS and CDR2 YFSETQ. This CDR3 is built from 15 residues. Trimming left V 4 bases short and J 6 bases short, with 19 bases between. CDR3 DNA sequence: TGCGCCAGCAGCCAAGCCAGTACAGGGTCTGATGGCTACACCTTC. Its protein product is CASSQASTGSDGYTF.

The chain uses TRBV11-2 and TRBJ1-2; 10 nucleotides match TRBD1. The V gene's germline CDR1 is SGHAT and CDR2 FQNNGV. V was pared by 6 bases and J by 8 bases, with 9 bases of the junction left unmatched. CDR3 length equals 14 residues. The chain's CDR3 is CASSLTGGYLGYTF. The CDR3 region has the DNA TGTGCCAGCAGTCTGACAGGGGGCTATTTAGGCTACACCTTC.

The gene calls are TRBV30 and TRBJ2-5; weak D call: TRBD2 (6 bases). The CDR3 totals 13 residues. Looked up from germline, CDR1 is GTSNPN and CDR2 is SVGIG (reference sequence). V lost 0 bases to trimming and J lost 5 bases, with 10 bases between them. The CDR3 bases are TGTGCCTGGAGTGTACGCCGGGGGGAGACCCAGTACTTC. Its protein is CAWSVRRGETQYF.

The rearrangement uses TRBV27 and TRBJ1-1; TRBD1 aligns across 8 bases. The trim removed 5 bases at V and 5 bases at J, leaving 10 bases unmatched. This CDR3 has 15 amino acids. Germline CDR1 MNHEY, CDR2 SMNVEV (reference sequence). DNA of the CDR3: TGTGCCAGCAGTCCGTTCGGACAGGGTAGGACTGAAGCTTTCTTT. This gives the protein CASSPFGQGRTEAFF.